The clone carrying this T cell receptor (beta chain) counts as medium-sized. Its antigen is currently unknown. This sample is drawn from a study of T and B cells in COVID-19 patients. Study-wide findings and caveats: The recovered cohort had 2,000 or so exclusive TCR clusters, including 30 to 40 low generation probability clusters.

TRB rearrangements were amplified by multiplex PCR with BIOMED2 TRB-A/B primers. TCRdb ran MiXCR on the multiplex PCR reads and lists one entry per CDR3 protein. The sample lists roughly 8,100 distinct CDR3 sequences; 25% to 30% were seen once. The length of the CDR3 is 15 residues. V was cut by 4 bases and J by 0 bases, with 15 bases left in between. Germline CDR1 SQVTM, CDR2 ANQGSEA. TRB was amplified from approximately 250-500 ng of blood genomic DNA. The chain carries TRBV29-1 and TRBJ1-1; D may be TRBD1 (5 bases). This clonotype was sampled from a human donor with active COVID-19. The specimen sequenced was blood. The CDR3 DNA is TGCAGCGTTGTGGGGTTCGGGGCGTTGAACACTGAAGCTTTCTTT. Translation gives CSVVGFGALNTEAFF.